This TCR beta chain is from a study of shared clonotypes between healthy human individuals. V was pared by 1 base and J by 12 bases, with 13 bases between. The CDR3 has 13 amino acids. In germline, CDR1 is MGHDK, CDR2 SYGVNS. Generated by immunoSEQ multiplex PCR, the TCRdb table keeps only in-frame clones and is missing some. This sample has millions of clones, with 85% to 95% found just once. The receptor comes from a man younger than 35 in good health. The sequencing input was naive CD4+ T cells sorted from blood. Stated subset: CD45RA+ positively selected. The chain carries TRBV25-1 and TRBJ2-1, with D perhaps TRBD2 (5 bases). The CDR3 protein is CASSESRLAGQFF. The DNA for the CDR3 is TGTGCCAGCAGTGAATCTAGGTTGGCGGGGCAGTTCTTC.